One and the same sample provided the 7 T cell receptor beta chains below, sequenced in a study of blood T cell repertoires in COVID-19. TCRdb's copy holds only in-frame clones and misses some; the assay was immunoSEQ multiplex PCR. The sample comprises 50,000 to 80,000 clones, more than 75% of which are singletons, and roughly 5% rests with the top ten. Sequencing input: peripheral blood. Receptors originate from a human donor in a cohort sampled during active COVID-19.

CDR3 nucleotide sequence: TGTGCCAGCAGTGGATTAGCGGGGGGGCCGCTTGAGACCCAGTACTTC. This gives the protein CASSGLAGGPLETQYF. The chain is built from TRBV6-1 and TRBJ2-5; TRBD2 aligns across 11 bases. CDR1 and CDR2 (germline): MNHNS, SASEGT. This CDR3 region has 16 residues. The V and J ends lost 4 bases and 5 bases, in that order; junction bases with no gene match: 9.

V usage is TRBV24-1 and J usage is TRBJ1-2, with a possible D match to TRBD1 (6 bases). Germline V gene lookup returns CDR1 KGHDR and CDR2 SFDVKD. Trimming stripped 8 bases from V and 4 bases from J, with 19 bases between. The CDR3 is 15 amino acids. This CDR3 is CATTATGSDFYGYTF. The CDR3 DNA reads as TGTGCCACCACCGCAACAGGGTCTGATTTCTATGGCTACACCTTC.

The rearrangement uses TRBV3-1 (or the pseudogene TRBV3-2) and TRBJ1-1, with D possibly matching TRBD1 (5 bases). CDR3 length equals 14 residues. Germline V gene lookup returns CDR1 LGHDT and CDR2 YNNKEL (reference sequence). V lost 1 base and J 3 bases, leaving 9 bases between the germline ends. The CDR3 sequence is CASSQGGGDTEAFF. CDR3 in DNA: TGTGCCAGCAGCCAAGGCGGGGGGGACACTGAAGCTTTCTTT.

The chain recombines TRBV4-1 with TRBJ1-1; 7 bases match TRBD1. Trimming removed 4 bases from V and 2 bases from J; junction bases left unmatched: 4. The CDR3 consists of 14 residues. CDR1 is MGHRA and CDR2 is YSYEKL in the germline V gene. The CDR3 nucleotides are TGCGCCAGCAGCCCTGGACAGGCCAACACTGAAGCTTTCTTT. It translates to CASSPGQANTEAFF.

Comments on this clone: The sample holds other DNA sequences that translate to the same CDR3. This chain links TRBV30 with TRBJ1-1; D is ambiguous. The germline gives CDR1 GTSNPN, CDR2 SVGIG (reference sequence). Trimming took off 2 bases at V and 0 bases at J, with 7 bases between the two ends. The length of the CDR3 is 13 residues. CDR3: CAWSRQVNTEAFF. The CDR3 nucleotides read TGTGCCTGGAGTAGGCAGGTGAACACTGAAGCTTTCTTT. Full variable domain (rest looked up from reference TRBV30 and TRBJ1-1): SQTIHQWPATLVQPVGSPLSLECTVEGTSNPNLYWYRQAAGRGLQLLFYSVGIGQISSEVPQNLSASRPQDRQFILSSKKLLLSDSGFYLCAWSRQVNTEAFFGQGTRLTVV.

This clone was recorded a few times. DNA of the CDR3: TGTGCCAGCAGCGTAGAACCTGTTTCGAGCTCTGGAAACACCATATATTTT. Translated, it gives CASSVEPVSSSGNTIYF. The genes are TRBV9 and TRBJ1-3; D gene uncertain. This CDR3 contains 17 residues. Trimming removed 0 bases at V and 0 bases at J, with 13 bases between. The germline V gene encodes CDR1 SGDLS and CDR2 YYNGEE.

CDR3 bases: TGTGCCAGCAGTCGGACAGGGAACACCGGGGAGCTGTTTTTT. It encodes CASSRTGNTGELFF. This rearrangement joins TRBV6-5 to TRBJ2-2; 7 bases align to TRBD1. The germline gives CDR1 MNHEY, CDR2 SVGAGI. The CDR3 is made up of 14 amino acids. V shed 5 bases and J 1 base; nucleotides not matched to a gene: 1.